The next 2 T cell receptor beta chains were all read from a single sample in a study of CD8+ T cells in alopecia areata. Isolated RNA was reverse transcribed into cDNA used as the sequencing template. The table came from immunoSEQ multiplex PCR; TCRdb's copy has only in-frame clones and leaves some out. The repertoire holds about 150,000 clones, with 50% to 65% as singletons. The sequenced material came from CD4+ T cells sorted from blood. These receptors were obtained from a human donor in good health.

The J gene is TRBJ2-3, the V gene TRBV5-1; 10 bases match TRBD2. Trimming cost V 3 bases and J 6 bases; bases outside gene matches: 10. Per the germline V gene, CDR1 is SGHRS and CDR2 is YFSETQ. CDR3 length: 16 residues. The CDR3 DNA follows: TGCGCCAGCAGCTCGACTAGCGGGCGAAAGGGGGATACGCAGTATTTT. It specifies CASSSTSGRKGDTQYF.

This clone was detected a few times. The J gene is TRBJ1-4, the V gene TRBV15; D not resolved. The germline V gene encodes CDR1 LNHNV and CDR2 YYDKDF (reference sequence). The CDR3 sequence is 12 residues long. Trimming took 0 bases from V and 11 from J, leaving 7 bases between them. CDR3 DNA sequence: TGTGCCACCAGCAGAGATCTCCGGAAACTGTTTTTT. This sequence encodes CATSRDLRKLFF.